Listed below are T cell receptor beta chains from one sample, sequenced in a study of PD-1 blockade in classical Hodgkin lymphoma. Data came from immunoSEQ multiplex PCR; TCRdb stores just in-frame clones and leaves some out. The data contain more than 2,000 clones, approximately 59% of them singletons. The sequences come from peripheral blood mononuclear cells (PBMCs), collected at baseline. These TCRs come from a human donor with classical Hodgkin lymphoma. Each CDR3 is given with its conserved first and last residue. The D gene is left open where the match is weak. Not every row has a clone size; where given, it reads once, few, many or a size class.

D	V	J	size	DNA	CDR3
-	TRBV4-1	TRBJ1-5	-	TGCGCCAGCAGCCAAGGAACCCAGGTCCAGCATTTT	CASSQGTQVQHF
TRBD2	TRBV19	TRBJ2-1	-	TGTGCCAGTAGTATAACTAGCGGGGATTTTAATGAGCAGTTCTTC	CASSITSGDFNEQFF
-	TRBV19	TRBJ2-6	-	TGTGCCAGTAGTATCTCCTCTGGGGCCAACGTCCTGACTTTC	CASSISSGANVLTF
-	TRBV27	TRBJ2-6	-	TGTGCCAGCAGTTCGGTCGCTGGGGCCAACGTCCTGACTTTC	CASSSVAGANVLTF
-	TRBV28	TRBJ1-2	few	TGTGCCAGCAGTTCGGGTAGCGGGCTCCCTAACTATGGCTACACCTTC	CASSSGSGLPNYGYTF
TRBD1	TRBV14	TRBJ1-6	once	TGTGCCAGCAGCCGAAACAGGGGGCCCAGCTCCTATAATTCACCCCTCCACTTT	CASSRNRGPSSYNSPLHF
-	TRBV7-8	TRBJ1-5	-	TGTGCCAGCAGCCCCGCCCAGGGTCAGCCCCAGCATTTT	CASSPAQGQPQHF
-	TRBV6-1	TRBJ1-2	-	TGTGCCAGCAGTGAAGCGGGAAACTATGGCTACACCTTC	CASSEAGNYGYTF
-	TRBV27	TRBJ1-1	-	TGTGCCAGCAGTTTAAACAGGGTAGGGCTGAACACTGAAGCTTTCTTT	CASSLNRVGLNTEAFF
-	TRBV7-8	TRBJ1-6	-	TGTGCCAGCAGCTTAGATGGGGAATCCTATAATTCACCCCTCCACTTT	CASSLDGESYNSPLHF
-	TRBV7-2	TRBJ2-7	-	TGTGCCAGCAGCTTATCGGGGTTTGGTCACTACGAGCAGTACTTC	CASSLSGFGHYEQYF
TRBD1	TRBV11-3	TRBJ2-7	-	TGTGCCAGCAGCCCAAGGACAGGGTATCACGAGCAGTACTTC	CASSPRTGYHEQYF
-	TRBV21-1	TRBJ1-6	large	TGTGCCAGCAGCAAATTCCGGTCACCCCTCCACTTT	CASSKFRSPLHF
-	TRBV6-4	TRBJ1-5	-	TGTGCCAGCAGTCCCTCCCCGGGCAATCAGCCCCAGCATTTT	CASSPSPGNQPQHF
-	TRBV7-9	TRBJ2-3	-	TGTGCCAGCAGCCCGCCGAGAGCAGATACGCAGTATTTT	CASSPPRADTQYF
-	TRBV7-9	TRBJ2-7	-	TGTGCCAGCAGCTTTCCGCAGGGCAGCTCCTACGAGCAGTACTTC	CASSFPQGSSYEQYF
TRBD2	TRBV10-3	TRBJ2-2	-	TGTGCCATCAGCCAAGGGAGGGGGAACACCGGGGAGCTGTTTTTT	CAISQGRGNTGELFF
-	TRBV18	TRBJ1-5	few	TGTGCCAGCTCACCAGAGGCTATTGGGAGCAATCAGCCCCAGCATTTT	CASSPEAIGSNQPQHF
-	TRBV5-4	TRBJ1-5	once	TGTGCCAGCATAGGGGGGGGGCAGCCCCAGCATTTT	CASIGGGQPQHF
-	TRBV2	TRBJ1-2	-	TGTGCCAGCAGTGTGGGCGGACCTTTTGGCTATGGCTACACCTTC	CASSVGGPFGYGYTF
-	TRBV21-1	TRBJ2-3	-	TGTGCCAGCAGCGCTACAGTCATGCAAGATACGCAGTATTTT	CASSATVMQDTQYF
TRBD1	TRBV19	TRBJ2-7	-	TGTGCCAGTAGCCGCCGGACAGGGTTTATCGAGCAGTACTTC	CASSRRTGFIEQYF
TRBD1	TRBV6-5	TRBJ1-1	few	TGTGCCAGCAGCCTCAGGACAGGATGGACTGAAGCTTTCTTT	CASSLRTGWTEAFF
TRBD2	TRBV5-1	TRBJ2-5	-	TGCGCCAGCAGCTTTAGCGGGTTCCAAGAGACCCAGTACTTC	CASSFSGFQETQYF
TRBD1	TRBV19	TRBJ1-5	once	TGTGCCAGTAGTCTCGGACAGGGGCTTGCCGTAGGACAGCCCCAGCATTTT	CASSLGQGLAVGQPQHF
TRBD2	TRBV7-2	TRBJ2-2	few	TGTGCCAGCAGCTTAGCCTCAGCGGGAACCGGGGAGCTGTTTTTT	CASSLASAGTGELFF
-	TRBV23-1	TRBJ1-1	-	TGCGCCAGCAGTCAATTAAGGAACAGGGCGGAAGATGACACTGAAGCTTTCTTT	CASSQLRNRAEDDTEAFF
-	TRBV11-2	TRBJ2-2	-	TGTGCCAGCAGCTCAACCGGAGTTACCGGGGAGCTGTTTTTT	CASSSTGVTGELFF
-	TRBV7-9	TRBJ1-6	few	TGTGCCAGCAGCTTAGGGGGGCTGGGGAATTCACCCCTCCACTTT	CASSLGGLGNSPLHF
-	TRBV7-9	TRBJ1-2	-	TGTGCCAGCAGCACGACAGTCCACTATGGCTACACCTTC	CASSTTVHYGYTF
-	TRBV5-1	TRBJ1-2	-	TGCGCCAGCAGCTTGGATGGGGCATCTAACTATGGCTACACCTTC	CASSLDGASNYGYTF
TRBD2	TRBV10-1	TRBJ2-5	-	TGCGCCAGCAGGGGGCAGCGGGGGTTCGAAGAGACCCAGTACTTC	CASRGQRGFEETQYF
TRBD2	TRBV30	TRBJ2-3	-	TGTGCCTGGACCTTAGCGGGGGTCCTCCCCACAGATACGCAGTATTTT	CAWTLAGVLPTDTQYF
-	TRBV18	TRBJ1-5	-	TGTGCCAGCTCACCGACAGGCAATCAGCCCCAGCATTTT	CASSPTGNQPQHF
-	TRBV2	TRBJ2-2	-	TGTGCCAGCAGATCCGCTTGGACGGATGTCGGGGAGCTGTTTTTT	CASRSAWTDVGELFF
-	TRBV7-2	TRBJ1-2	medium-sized	TGTGCCAGCAGCGCCCGGTCCAGTGACTACACCTTC	CASSARSSDYTF
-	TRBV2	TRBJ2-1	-	TGTGCCAGCAGTGGGGGATACAATGAGCAGTTCTTC	CASSGGYNEQFF
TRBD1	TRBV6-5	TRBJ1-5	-	TGTGCCAGCAGTGCCGGGACAGAGCATCAGCCCCAGCATTTT	CASSAGTEHQPQHF
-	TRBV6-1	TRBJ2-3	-	TGTGCCAGCACTGACAATGGAGGCGGACAGTACTTCGATACGCAGTATTTT	CASTDNGGGQYFDTQYF
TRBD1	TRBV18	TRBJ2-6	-	TGTGCCAGCTCACCTAAAGGACAGGGGGCTGGGGCCAACGTCCTGACTTTC	CASSPKGQGAGANVLTF
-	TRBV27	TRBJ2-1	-	TGTGCCAGCAGTTTACAAGGACGGGCTGATGAGCAGTTCTTC	CASSLQGRADEQFF
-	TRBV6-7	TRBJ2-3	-	TGTGCCAGACACACAGATACGCAGTATTTT	CARHTDTQYF
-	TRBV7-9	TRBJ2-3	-	TGTGCCAGCAGCTTAGTCGGCTCTACAGATACGCAGTATTTT	CASSLVGSTDTQYF
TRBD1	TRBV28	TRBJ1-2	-	TGTGCCAGCAGGTCGGACAGGGAATACTATGGCTACACCTTC	CASRSDREYYGYTF
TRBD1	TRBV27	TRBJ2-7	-	TGTGCCAGCAGTTCCCCCGGGACAGGAATCTACGAGCAGTACTTC	CASSSPGTGIYEQYF